A selection of T cell receptor beta chains follows, all from one sample in a study of cytomegalovirus exposure and HLA in healthy donors. TCRdb keeps only in-frame clones here, not all; method: immunoSEQ multiplex PCR. The sample lists under 150,000 clones, approximately 69% occurring once. Sequencing was done on a sample of PBMCs. These receptor sequences come from a woman aged 40 to 50 in good health and CMV-seropositive. Each CDR3 is given with its conserved first and last residue. Fields, in order: D gene, clone size, V gene, J gene, CDR3 protein, CDR3 DNA. The D gene is left open where the match is weak. The listing skips clone size in some rows; elsewhere it reads once, few, many or a size class.

d_call: -
clone_size: once
v_call: TRBV11-3
j_call: TRBJ2-1
cdr3_aa: CASSLGGLTSSYNEQFF
cdr3_nt: TGTGCCAGCAGCTTAGGGGGACTGACGAGCTCCTACAATGAGCAGTTCTTC

d_call: -
clone_size: -
v_call: TRBV13
j_call: TRBJ1-2
cdr3_aa: CASSLRGGSYGYTF
cdr3_nt: TGTGCCAGCAGCTTACGGGGGGGTAGCTATGGCTACACCTTC

d_call: TRBD2
clone_size: -
v_call: TRBV19
j_call: TRBJ2-1
cdr3_aa: CASSMKTSGGVVRNEQFF
cdr3_nt: TGTGCCAGTAGTATGAAAACTAGCGGGGGAGTTGTTAGGAATGAGCAGTTCTTC

d_call: TRBD1
clone_size: -
v_call: TRBV19
j_call: TRBJ2-3
cdr3_aa: CASSRQGAWDTQYF
cdr3_nt: TGTGCCAGTAGTAGACAGGGGGCATGGGATACGCAGTATTTT

d_call: -
clone_size: -
v_call: TRBV7-8
j_call: TRBJ2-6
cdr3_aa: CASSPRSLGGSSGANVLTF
cdr3_nt: TGTGCCAGCAGCCCCAGGTCTCTCGGGGGTAGCTCTGGGGCCAACGTCCTGACTTTC

d_call: -
clone_size: -
v_call: TRBV9
j_call: TRBJ1-3
cdr3_aa: CASSKTPSVAGNTIYF
cdr3_nt: TGTGCCAGCAGCAAAACCCCCAGCGTGGCGGGAAACACCATATATTTT

d_call: -
clone_size: -
v_call: TRBV18
j_call: TRBJ1-2
cdr3_aa: CASSPPATGSGYTF
cdr3_nt: TGTGCCAGCTCACCACCCGCAACAGGGTCCGGCTACACCTTC

d_call: -
clone_size: few
v_call: TRBV6-1
j_call: TRBJ2-7
cdr3_aa: CASRKRDTAYEQYF
cdr3_nt: TGTGCCAGCAGGAAACGGGACACAGCCTACGAGCAGTACTTC

d_call: -
clone_size: -
v_call: TRBV5-1
j_call: TRBJ1-1
cdr3_aa: CASSLDGRVNTEAFF
cdr3_nt: TGCGCCAGCAGCTTGGACGGCAGGGTGAACACTGAAGCTTTCTTT

d_call: -
clone_size: -
v_call: TRBV4-1
j_call: TRBJ1-1
cdr3_aa: CASSQDLRVGAFF
cdr3_nt: TGCGCCAGCAGCCAAGATCTTCGGGTCGGGGCTTTCTTT

d_call: -
clone_size: -
v_call: TRBV7-7
j_call: TRBJ2-1
cdr3_aa: CASSQTGTSYNEQFF
cdr3_nt: TGTGCTAGCAGTCAAACAGGTACCTCCTACAATGAGCAGTTCTTC

d_call: TRBD2
clone_size: -
v_call: TRBV7-2
j_call: TRBJ2-1
cdr3_aa: CASSPGTSGGNEQFF
cdr3_nt: TGTGCCAGCAGCCCAGGGACTAGCGGAGGCAATGAGCAGTTCTTC

d_call: TRBD2
clone_size: -
v_call: TRBV19
j_call: TRBJ2-1
cdr3_aa: CASTKGTSGYNEQFF
cdr3_nt: TGTGCCTCAACCAAGGGGACTAGCGGTTACAATGAGCAGTTCTTC

d_call: TRBD1
clone_size: few
v_call: TRBV4-3
j_call: TRBJ1-6
cdr3_aa: CASSQGTGNSPLHF
cdr3_nt: TGCGCCAGCAGCCAGGGGACAGGGAATTCACCCCTCCACTTT

d_call: TRBD2
clone_size: -
v_call: TRBV9
j_call: TRBJ2-2
cdr3_aa: CASSASSGITGELFF
cdr3_nt: TGTGCCAGCAGCGCGTCGAGCGGGATAACCGGGGAGCTGTTTTTT

d_call: TRBD2
clone_size: -
v_call: TRBV11-3
j_call: TRBJ2-1
cdr3_aa: CASSGTRGGRPYNEQFF
cdr3_nt: TGTGCCAGCAGCGGGACGCGGGGCGGGAGGCCCTACAATGAGCAGTTCTTC

d_call: -
clone_size: -
v_call: TRBV4-3
j_call: TRBJ1-3
cdr3_aa: CASSQGQGAGNTIYF
cdr3_nt: TGCGCCAGCAGCCAAGGACAAGGGGCTGGAAACACCATATATTTT

d_call: TRBD2
clone_size: -
v_call: TRBV4-3
j_call: TRBJ2-1
cdr3_aa: CASSPLRTSGAEQFF
cdr3_nt: TGCGCCAGCAGCCCCTTACGGACTAGCGGGGCCGAGCAGTTCTTC

d_call: -
clone_size: -
v_call: TRBV12-5
j_call: TRBJ1-1
cdr3_aa: CASGLEPGTEAFF
cdr3_nt: TGTGCTAGTGGTTTGGAACCGGGGACTGAAGCTTTCTTT

d_call: -
clone_size: -
v_call: TRBV7-8
j_call: TRBJ2-1
cdr3_aa: CASSLGPRLYNEQFF
cdr3_nt: TGTGCCAGCAGCTTAGGTCCTAGGTTGTACAATGAGCAGTTCTTC

d_call: -
clone_size: -
v_call: TRBV30
j_call: TRBJ2-2
cdr3_aa: CAWSDRVGTGELFF
cdr3_nt: TGTGCCTGGAGTGACAGGGTTGGGACCGGGGAGCTGTTTTTT

d_call: -
clone_size: -
v_call: TRBV6-1
j_call: TRBJ2-2
cdr3_aa: CASAGLLTGELFF
cdr3_nt: TGTGCCAGCGCGGGACTTCTCACCGGGGAGCTGTTTTTT

d_call: -
clone_size: -
v_call: TRBV18
j_call: TRBJ2-1
cdr3_aa: CASSPGGDFNEQFF
cdr3_nt: TGTGCCAGCTCACCAGGGGGCGATTTTAATGAGCAGTTCTTC

d_call: -
clone_size: few
v_call: TRBV5-1
j_call: TRBJ2-2
cdr3_aa: CASSLEGRGTGELFF
cdr3_nt: TGCGCCAGCAGCTTGGAGGGAAGGGGCACCGGGGAGCTGTTTTTT

d_call: -
clone_size: -
v_call: TRBV2
j_call: TRBJ1-1
cdr3_aa: CASSAQNTEAFF
cdr3_nt: TGTGCCAGCAGCGCACAGAACACTGAAGCTTTCTTT

d_call: TRBD1
clone_size: -
v_call: TRBV6-4
j_call: TRBJ2-3
cdr3_aa: CASSADRGTSTDTQYF
cdr3_nt: TGTGCCAGCAGTGCTGACAGGGGAACTAGCACAGATACGCAGTATTTT

d_call: -
clone_size: -
v_call: TRBV7-8
j_call: TRBJ1-1
cdr3_aa: CASSYGQSMNTEAFF
cdr3_nt: TGTGCCAGCAGCTACGGACAGAGTATGAACACTGAAGCTTTCTTT

d_call: TRBD1
clone_size: -
v_call: TRBV4-3
j_call: TRBJ1-4
cdr3_aa: CASSQRQGASNEKLFF
cdr3_nt: TGCGCCAGCAGCCAGCGACAGGGGGCGAGTAATGAAAAACTGTTTTTT

d_call: -
clone_size: -
v_call: TRBV12-2
j_call: TRBJ1-5
cdr3_aa: CASRRPPTGRDQPQHF
cdr3_nt: TGTGCAAGTCGTCGTCCCCCCACAGGGCGCGATCAGCCCCAGCATTTT

d_call: TRBD2
clone_size: -
v_call: TRBV30
j_call: TRBJ2-7
cdr3_aa: CAWSPGLAVLYEQYF
cdr3_nt: TGTGCCTGGAGTCCGGGACTAGCGGTCCTTTACGAGCAGTACTTC

d_call: TRBD1
clone_size: -
v_call: TRBV19
j_call: TRBJ1-2
cdr3_aa: CASSPGTGYNYGYTF
cdr3_nt: TGTGCCAGTAGCCCCGGGACAGGATATAACTATGGCTACACCTTC

d_call: -
clone_size: -
v_call: TRBV10-3
j_call: TRBJ2-7
cdr3_aa: CAISEQGPGYEQYF
cdr3_nt: TGTGCCATCAGTGAGCAGGGTCCGGGCTACGAGCAGTACTTC

d_call: TRBD1
clone_size: -
v_call: TRBV9
j_call: TRBJ1-2
cdr3_aa: CASSQGQFYGYTF
cdr3_nt: TGTGCCAGCAGCCAGGGACAGTTCTATGGCTACACCTTC

d_call: -
clone_size: -
v_call: TRBV5-5
j_call: TRBJ1-5
cdr3_aa: CASSSPARGAKPQHF
cdr3_nt: TGTGCCAGCAGCTCACCGGCGCGGGGGGCGAAGCCCCAGCATTTT

d_call: TRBD1
clone_size: -
v_call: TRBV4-1
j_call: TRBJ1-2
cdr3_aa: CASSQAQGAARDGYTF
cdr3_nt: TGCGCCAGCAGCCAAGCCCAGGGGGCAGCTAGGGATGGCTACACCTTC

d_call: TRBD1
clone_size: few
v_call: TRBV27
j_call: TRBJ1-2
cdr3_aa: CASKGVLRDRGGYGYTF
cdr3_nt: TGTGCCAGCAAGGGGGTCCTACGGGACAGGGGTGGCTATGGCTACACCTTC

d_call: TRBD1
clone_size: few
v_call: TRBV9
j_call: TRBJ1-1
cdr3_aa: CASSGGRGVSMNTEAFF
cdr3_nt: TGTGCCAGCAGCGGGGGCAGGGGGGTTAGCATGAACACTGAAGCTTTCTTT

d_call: TRBD1
clone_size: -
v_call: TRBV2
j_call: TRBJ1-1
cdr3_aa: CASSVLQGANTEAFF
cdr3_nt: TGTGCCAGCAGTGTCTTACAGGGGGCTAACACTGAAGCTTTCTTT

d_call: -
clone_size: few
v_call: TRBV9
j_call: TRBJ2-1
cdr3_aa: CASSAQPSPYNEQFF
cdr3_nt: TGTGCCAGCAGCGCACAACCTAGCCCCTACAATGAGCAGTTCTTC

d_call: TRBD2
clone_size: -
v_call: TRBV27
j_call: TRBJ2-7
cdr3_aa: CASSFISGGSEGSYEQYF
cdr3_nt: TGTGCCAGCAGTTTTATTAGCGGGGGGTCAGAGGGATCCTACGAGCAGTACTTC

d_call: TRBD1
clone_size: -
v_call: TRBV10-3
j_call: TRBJ2-4
cdr3_aa: CAISESITGATAKNIQYF
cdr3_nt: TGTGCCATCAGTGAGTCGATTACAGGGGCCACAGCCAAAAACATTCAGTACTTC

d_call: -
clone_size: -
v_call: TRBV28
j_call: TRBJ1-5
cdr3_aa: CASSRSGNRQPQHF
cdr3_nt: TGTGCCAGCAGTCGGTCAGGGAACAGACAGCCCCAGCATTTT

d_call: TRBD1
clone_size: -
v_call: TRBV6-1
j_call: TRBJ1-1
cdr3_aa: CASRDRENTEAFF
cdr3_nt: TGTGCCAGCAGAGACAGGGAGAACACTGAAGCTTTCTTT

d_call: -
clone_size: -
v_call: TRBV7-2
j_call: TRBJ2-7
cdr3_aa: CASSSSGGFYEQYF
cdr3_nt: TGTGCCAGCAGCTCTAGTGGGGGGTTTTACGAGCAGTACTTC

d_call: TRBD2
clone_size: once
v_call: TRBV5-1
j_call: TRBJ2-2
cdr3_aa: CASSPLLAGGPSTGELFF
cdr3_nt: TGCGCCAGCAGCCCGCTCCTAGCGGGGGGGCCGAGCACCGGGGAGCTGTTTTTT

d_call: -
clone_size: -
v_call: TRBV7-2
j_call: TRBJ1-1
cdr3_aa: CASSSRVTNTEAFF
cdr3_nt: TGTGCCAGCAGCTCCCGGGTCACGAACACTGAAGCTTTCTTT

d_call: -
clone_size: -
v_call: TRBV7-2
j_call: TRBJ2-2
cdr3_aa: CASSVSRSGELFF
cdr3_nt: TGTGCCAGCAGCGTCAGTCGTTCCGGGGAGCTGTTTTTT

d_call: TRBD1
clone_size: -
v_call: TRBV19
j_call: TRBJ2-6
cdr3_aa: CASSLQGGSGANVLTF
cdr3_nt: TGTGCCAGTAGTTTACAGGGGGGCTCTGGGGCCAACGTCCTGACTTTC

d_call: TRBD2
clone_size: -
v_call: TRBV19
j_call: TRBJ2-5
cdr3_aa: CASSIEGWGLAGRLETQYF
cdr3_nt: TGTGCCAGTAGTATAGAAGGTTGGGGACTAGCGGGGAGACTGGAGACCCAGTACTTC

d_call: -
clone_size: -
v_call: TRBV19
j_call: TRBJ2-1
cdr3_aa: CASMAGTLPIQEQFF
cdr3_nt: TGTGCCAGTATGGCCGGGACTTTGCCAATTCAGGAGCAGTTCTTC

d_call: TRBD1
clone_size: -
v_call: TRBV28
j_call: TRBJ2-5
cdr3_aa: CASSTETGVKTQYF
cdr3_nt: TGTGCCAGCAGTACGGAAACAGGGGTAAAGACCCAGTACTTC

d_call: -
clone_size: -
v_call: TRBV19
j_call: TRBJ2-4
cdr3_aa: CASSIKVRLTKNIQYF
cdr3_nt: TGTGCCAGTAGTATTAAGGTGCGACTAACCAAAAACATTCAGTACTTC

d_call: -
clone_size: -
v_call: TRBV5-4
j_call: TRBJ1-3
cdr3_aa: CASSLTVTGNTIYF
cdr3_nt: TGTGCCAGCAGCTTGACGGTCACGGGAAACACCATATATTTT

d_call: -
clone_size: once
v_call: TRBV6-1
j_call: TRBJ1-1
cdr3_aa: CASGRRVDTEAFF
cdr3_nt: TGTGCCAGCGGGAGGAGGGTGGACACTGAAGCTTTCTTT

d_call: -
clone_size: -
v_call: TRBV27
j_call: TRBJ1-6
cdr3_aa: CASSPRGGNSPLHF
cdr3_nt: TGTGCCAGCAGTCCCCGGGGGGGGAATTCACCCCTCCACTTT

d_call: -
clone_size: -
v_call: TRBV5-1
j_call: TRBJ2-6
cdr3_aa: CASSLGQLISGANVLTF
cdr3_nt: TGCGCCAGCAGCTTGGGGCAGTTGATCTCTGGGGCCAACGTCCTGACTTTC

d_call: -
clone_size: -
v_call: TRBV27
j_call: TRBJ2-1
cdr3_aa: CASSLSAGTPKGNEQFF
cdr3_nt: TGTGCCAGCAGTTTATCGGCCGGGACTCCCAAAGGCAATGAGCAGTTCTTC

d_call: -
clone_size: few
v_call: TRBV9
j_call: TRBJ2-3
cdr3_aa: CASSVEWRAAWPPSTDTQYF
cdr3_nt: TGTGCCAGCAGCGTAGAGTGGCGGGCGGCCTGGCCCCCTAGCACAGATACGCAGTATTTT

d_call: -
clone_size: -
v_call: TRBV14
j_call: TRBJ2-7
cdr3_aa: CASSQDLARRQYF
cdr3_nt: TGTGCCAGCAGCCAAGATTTGGCCAGAAGGCAGTACTTC

d_call: -
clone_size: -
v_call: TRBV7-8
j_call: TRBJ1-2
cdr3_aa: CASSSSQGRQANYGYTF
cdr3_nt: TGTGCCAGCAGCTCGTCGCAGGGCCGTCAAGCTAACTATGGCTACACCTTC